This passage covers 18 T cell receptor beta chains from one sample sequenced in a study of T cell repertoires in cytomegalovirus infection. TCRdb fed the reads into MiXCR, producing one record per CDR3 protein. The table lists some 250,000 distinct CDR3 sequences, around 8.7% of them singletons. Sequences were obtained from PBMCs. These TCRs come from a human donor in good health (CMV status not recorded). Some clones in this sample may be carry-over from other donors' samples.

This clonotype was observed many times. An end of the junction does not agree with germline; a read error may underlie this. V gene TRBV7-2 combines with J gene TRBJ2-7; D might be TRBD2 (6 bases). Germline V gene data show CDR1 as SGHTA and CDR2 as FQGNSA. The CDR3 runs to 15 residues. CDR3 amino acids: CASSFGTHTSYGQYF. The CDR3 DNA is TGTGCCAGCAGCTTTGGGACTCACACCTCCTACGGGCAGTACTTC.

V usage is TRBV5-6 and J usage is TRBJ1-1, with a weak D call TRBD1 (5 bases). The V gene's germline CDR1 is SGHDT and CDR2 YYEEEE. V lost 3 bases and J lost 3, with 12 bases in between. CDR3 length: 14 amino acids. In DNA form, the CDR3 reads TGTGCCAGCAGCTCGGCGATGGGGGACACTGAAGCTTTCTTT. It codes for CASSSAMGDTEAFF.

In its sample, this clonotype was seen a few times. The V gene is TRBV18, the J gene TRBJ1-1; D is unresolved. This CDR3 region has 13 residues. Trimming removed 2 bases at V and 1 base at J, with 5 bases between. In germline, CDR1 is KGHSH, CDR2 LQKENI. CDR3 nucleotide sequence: TGTGCCAGCTCACCATTAGGGAACACTGAAGCTTTCTTT. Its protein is CASSPLGNTEAFF.

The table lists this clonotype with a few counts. The CDR3 sequence is CASSQDRGARDTEAFF. The DNA for the CDR3 is TGCGCCAGCAGCCAAGATCGAGGAGCCAGAGACACTGAAGCTTTCTTT. The V call is TRBV4-3, the J call TRBJ1-1; unclear D gene. Germline V gene sequence: CDR1 LGHNA, CDR2 YSLEER. Trimming pared 0 bases from V and 3 bases from J, leaving 14 bases between. The CDR3 consists of 16 residues.

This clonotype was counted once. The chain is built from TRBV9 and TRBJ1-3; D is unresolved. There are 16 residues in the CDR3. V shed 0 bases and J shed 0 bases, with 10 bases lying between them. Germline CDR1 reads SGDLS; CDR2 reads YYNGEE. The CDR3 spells CASSVVASASGNTIYF. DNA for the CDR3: TGTGCCAGCAGCGTAGTGGCCAGCGCCTCTGGAAACACCATATATTTT. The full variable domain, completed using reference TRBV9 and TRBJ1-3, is DSGVTQTPKHLITATGQRVTLRCSPRSGDLSVYWYQQSLDQGLQFLIQYYNGEERAKGNILERFSAQQFPDLHSELNLSSLELGDSALYFCASSVVASASGNTIYFGEGSWLTVV.

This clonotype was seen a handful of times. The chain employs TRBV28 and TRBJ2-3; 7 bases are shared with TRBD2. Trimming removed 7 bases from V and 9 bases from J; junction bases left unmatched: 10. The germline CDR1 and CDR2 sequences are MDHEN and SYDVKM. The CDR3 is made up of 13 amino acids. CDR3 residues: CASTYMQAGTQYF. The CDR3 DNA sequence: TGTGCCAGCACCTATATGCAAGCGGGGACGCAGTATTTT.

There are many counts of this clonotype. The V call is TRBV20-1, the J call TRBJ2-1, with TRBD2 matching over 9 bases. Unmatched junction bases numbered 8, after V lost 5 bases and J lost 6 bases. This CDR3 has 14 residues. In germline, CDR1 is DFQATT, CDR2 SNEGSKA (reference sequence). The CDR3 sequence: CSAPLAGYFNEQFF. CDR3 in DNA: TGCAGTGCTCCCCTAGCGGGGTACTTCAATGAGCAGTTCTTC.

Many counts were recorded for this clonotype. The CDR3 loop reads CATRRRGWEQPQHF. The CDR3 DNA reads as TGTGCCACCAGGCGGCGGGGTTGGGAACAGCCCCAGCATTTT. This chain uses TRBV19 with TRBJ1-5; the D is unclear. V was cut by 10 bases and J by 7 bases, with 20 bases left in between. Germline V gene lookup returns CDR1 LNHDA and CDR2 SQIVND (reference sequence). CDR3 length: 14 amino acids.

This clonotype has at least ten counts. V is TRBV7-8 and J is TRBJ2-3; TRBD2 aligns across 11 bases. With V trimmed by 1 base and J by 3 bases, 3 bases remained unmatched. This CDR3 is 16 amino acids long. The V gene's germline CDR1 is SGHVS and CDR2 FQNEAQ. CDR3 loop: CASSLELAGGTDTQYF. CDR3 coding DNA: TGTGCCAGCAGCTTAGAGCTAGCGGGGGGAACAGATACGCAGTATTTT.

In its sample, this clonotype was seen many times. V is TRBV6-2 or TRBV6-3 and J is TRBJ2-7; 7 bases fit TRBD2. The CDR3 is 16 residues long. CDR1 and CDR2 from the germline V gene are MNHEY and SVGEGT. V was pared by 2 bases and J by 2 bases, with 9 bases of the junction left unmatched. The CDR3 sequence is CASSYTSDAGAYEQYF. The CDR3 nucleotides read TGTGCCAGCAGTTACACCTCTGACGCGGGGGCCTACGAGCAGTACTTC.

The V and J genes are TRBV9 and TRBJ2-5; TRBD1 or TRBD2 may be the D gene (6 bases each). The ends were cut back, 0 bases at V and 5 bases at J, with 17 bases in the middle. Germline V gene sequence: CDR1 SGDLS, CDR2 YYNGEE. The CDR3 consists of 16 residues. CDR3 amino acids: CASSVDFEGGWETQYF. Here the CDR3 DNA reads TGTGCCAGCAGCGTAGACTTTGAGGGGGGCTGGGAGACCCAGTACTTC.

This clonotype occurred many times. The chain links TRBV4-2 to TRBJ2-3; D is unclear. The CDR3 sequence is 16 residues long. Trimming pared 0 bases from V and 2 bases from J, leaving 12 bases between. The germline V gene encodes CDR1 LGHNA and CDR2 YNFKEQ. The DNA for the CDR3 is TGTGCCAGCAGCCAAGATCCACCTACCAACACAGATACGCAGTATTTT. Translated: CASSQDPPTNTDTQYF.

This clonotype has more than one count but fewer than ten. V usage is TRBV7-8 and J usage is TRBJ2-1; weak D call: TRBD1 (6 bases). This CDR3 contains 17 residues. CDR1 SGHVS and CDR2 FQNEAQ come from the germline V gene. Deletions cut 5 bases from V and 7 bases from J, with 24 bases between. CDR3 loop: CASSATPDRPPGNEQFF. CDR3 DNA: TGTGCCAGCAGCGCTACTCCTGACAGGCCTCCGGGGAATGAGCAGTTCTTC.

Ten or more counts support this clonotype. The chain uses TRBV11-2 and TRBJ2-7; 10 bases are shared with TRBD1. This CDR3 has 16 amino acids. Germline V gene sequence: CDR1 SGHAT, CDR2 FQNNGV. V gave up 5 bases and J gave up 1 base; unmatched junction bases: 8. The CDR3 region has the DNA TGTGCCAGCAGCCCGAGTTTGGGACAGGGGTCCTACGAGCAGTACTTC. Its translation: CASSPSLGQGSYEQYF.

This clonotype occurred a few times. CDR3 in DNA: TGTGCCAGCAGCATAGCGGGGGCCTTCTCTGGGGCCAACGTCCTGACTTTC. Protein: CASSIAGAFSGANVLTF. This rearrangement joins TRBV28 to TRBJ2-6, with 9 positions matching TRBD2. Trimming removed 6 bases from V and 0 bases from J; junction bases left unmatched: 6. In germline, CDR1 is MDHEN, CDR2 SYDVKM. CDR3 size: 17 residues.

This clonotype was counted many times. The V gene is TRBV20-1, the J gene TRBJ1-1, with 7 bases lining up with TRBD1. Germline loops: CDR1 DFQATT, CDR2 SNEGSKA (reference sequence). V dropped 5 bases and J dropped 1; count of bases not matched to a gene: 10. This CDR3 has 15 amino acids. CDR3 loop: CSAQKGTAKNTEAFF. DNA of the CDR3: TGCAGTGCTCAGAAAGGGACAGCCAAGAACACTGAAGCTTTCTTT.

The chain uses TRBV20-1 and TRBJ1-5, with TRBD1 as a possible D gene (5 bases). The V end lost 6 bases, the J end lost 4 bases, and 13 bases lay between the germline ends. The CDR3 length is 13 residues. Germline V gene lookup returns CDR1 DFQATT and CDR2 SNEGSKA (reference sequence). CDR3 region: CSAPTGLNQPQHF. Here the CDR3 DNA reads TGCAGTGCCCCAACAGGTTTGAATCAGCCCCAGCATTTT.

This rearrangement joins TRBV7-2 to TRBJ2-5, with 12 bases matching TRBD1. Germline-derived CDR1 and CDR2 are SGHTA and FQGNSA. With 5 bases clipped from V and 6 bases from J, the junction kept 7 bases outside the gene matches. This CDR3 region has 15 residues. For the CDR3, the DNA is TGTGCCAGCAGCCTGGGACAGGGGGCAGAGCAGACCCAGTACTTC. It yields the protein CASSLGQGAEQTQYF. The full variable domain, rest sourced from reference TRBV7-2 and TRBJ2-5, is GAGVSQSPSNKVTEKGKDVELRCDPISGHTALYWYRQSLGQGLEFLIYFQGNSAPDKSGLPSDRFSAERTGGSVSTLTIQRTQQEDSAVYLCASSLGQGAEQTQYFGPGTRLLVL.